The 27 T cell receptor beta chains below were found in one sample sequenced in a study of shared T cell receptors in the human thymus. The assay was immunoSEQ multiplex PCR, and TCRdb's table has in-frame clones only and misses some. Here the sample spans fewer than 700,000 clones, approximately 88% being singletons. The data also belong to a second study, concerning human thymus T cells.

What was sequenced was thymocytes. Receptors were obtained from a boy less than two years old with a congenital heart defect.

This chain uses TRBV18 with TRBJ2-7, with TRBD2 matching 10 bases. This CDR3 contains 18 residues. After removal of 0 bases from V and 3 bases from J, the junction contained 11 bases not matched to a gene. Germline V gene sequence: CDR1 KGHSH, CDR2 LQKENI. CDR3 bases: TGTGCCAGCTCACCACCAGGACTAGCGGACTTAATGATCTACGAGCAGTACTTC. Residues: CASSPPGLADLMIYEQYF.

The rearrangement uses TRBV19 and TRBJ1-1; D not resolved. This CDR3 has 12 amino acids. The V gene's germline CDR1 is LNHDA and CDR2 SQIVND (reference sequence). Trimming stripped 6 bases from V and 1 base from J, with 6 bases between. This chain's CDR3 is CASRNGNTEAFF. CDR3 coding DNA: TGTGCCAGTAGAAACGGGAACACTGAAGCTTTCTTT.

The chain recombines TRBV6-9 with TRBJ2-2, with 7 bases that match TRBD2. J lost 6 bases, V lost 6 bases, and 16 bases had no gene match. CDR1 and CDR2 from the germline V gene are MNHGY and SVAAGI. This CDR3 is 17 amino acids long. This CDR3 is CASSPLNGRPLAGELFF. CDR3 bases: TGTGCCAGCAGCCCCTTAAACGGGAGGCCTCTTGCCGGGGAGCTGTTTTTT.

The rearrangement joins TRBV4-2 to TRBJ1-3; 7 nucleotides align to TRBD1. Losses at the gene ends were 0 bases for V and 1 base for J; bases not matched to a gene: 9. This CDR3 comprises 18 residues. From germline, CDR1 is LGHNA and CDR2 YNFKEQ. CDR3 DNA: TGTGCCAGCAGCCAAGATAAGGGACAGTGCACTTCTGGAAACACCATATATTTT. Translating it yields CASSQDKGQCTSGNTIYF.

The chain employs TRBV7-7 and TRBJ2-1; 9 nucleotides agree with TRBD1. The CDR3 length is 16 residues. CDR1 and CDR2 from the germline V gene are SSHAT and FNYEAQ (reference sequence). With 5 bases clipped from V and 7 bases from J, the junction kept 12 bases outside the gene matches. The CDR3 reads CASSPRRDRENNEQFF. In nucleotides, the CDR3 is TGTGCCAGCAGCCCCCGCCGGGACAGGGAGAATAATGAGCAGTTCTTC.

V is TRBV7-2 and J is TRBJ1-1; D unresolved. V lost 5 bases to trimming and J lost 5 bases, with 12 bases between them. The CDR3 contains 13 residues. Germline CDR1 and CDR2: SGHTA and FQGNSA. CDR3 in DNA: TGTGCCAGCAGCCCCGGAGATGGGACTGAAGCTTTCTTT. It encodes CASSPGDGTEAFF.

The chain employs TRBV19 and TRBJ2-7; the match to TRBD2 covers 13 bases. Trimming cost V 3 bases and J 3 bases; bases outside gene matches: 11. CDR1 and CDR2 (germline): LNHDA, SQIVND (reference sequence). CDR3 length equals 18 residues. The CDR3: CASSISLGLAGFHYEQYF. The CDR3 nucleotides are TGTGCCAGTAGTATCTCTCTGGGACTAGCGGGATTCCACTACGAGCAGTACTTC. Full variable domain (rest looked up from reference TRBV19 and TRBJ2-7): DGGITQSPKYLFRKEGQNVTLSCEQNLNHDAMYWYRQDPGQGLRLIYYSQIVNDFQKGDIAEGYSVSREKKESFPLTVTSAQKNPTAFYLCASSISLGLAGFHYEQYFGPGTRLTVT.

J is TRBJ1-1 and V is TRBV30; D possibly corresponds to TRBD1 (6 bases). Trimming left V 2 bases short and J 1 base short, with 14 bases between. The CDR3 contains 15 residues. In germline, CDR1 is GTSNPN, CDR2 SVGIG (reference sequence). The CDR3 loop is CAWSSIPTGNTEAFF. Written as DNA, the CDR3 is TGTGCCTGGAGTTCCATTCCGACAGGGAACACTGAAGCTTTCTTT.

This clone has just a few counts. The CDR3 coding sequence is TGTGCCAGCAGTTTAGAAGGCGGAGGGCCCTACAATGAGCAGTTCTTC. Encoded protein: CASSLEGGGPYNEQFF. The chain has TRBV28 and TRBJ2-1; D is perhaps TRBD2 (6 bases). Deletions cut 2 bases from V and 2 bases from J, with 13 bases between. CDR1 and CDR2 (germline): MDHEN, SYDVKM. This CDR3 region has 16 residues.

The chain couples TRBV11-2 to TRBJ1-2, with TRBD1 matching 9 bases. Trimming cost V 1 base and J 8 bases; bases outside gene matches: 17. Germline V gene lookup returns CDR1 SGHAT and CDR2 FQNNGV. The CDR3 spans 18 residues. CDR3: CASSLARVNGTGREGYTF. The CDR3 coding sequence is TGTGCCAGCAGCTTAGCTAGGGTCAACGGGACAGGGAGGGAGGGCTACACCTTC. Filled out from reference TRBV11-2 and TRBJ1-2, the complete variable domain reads EAGVAQSPRYKIIEKRQSVAFWCNPISGHATLYWYQQILGQGPKLLIQFQNNGVVDDSQLPKDRFSAERLKGVDSTLKIQPAKLEDSAVYLCASSLARVNGTGREGYTFGSGTRLTVV.

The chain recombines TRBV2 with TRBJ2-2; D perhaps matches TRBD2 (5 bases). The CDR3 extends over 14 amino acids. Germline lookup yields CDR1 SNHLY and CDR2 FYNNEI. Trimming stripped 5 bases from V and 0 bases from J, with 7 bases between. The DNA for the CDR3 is TGTGCCAGCAGTAAACTAGCGAACACCGGGGAGCTGTTTTTT. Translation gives CASSKLANTGELFF.

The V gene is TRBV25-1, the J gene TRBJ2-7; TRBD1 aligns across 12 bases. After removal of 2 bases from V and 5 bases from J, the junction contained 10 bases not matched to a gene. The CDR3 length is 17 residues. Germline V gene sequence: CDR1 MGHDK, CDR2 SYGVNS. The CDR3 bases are TGTGCCAGCAGTGAAGGAGTACGGGGACAGGGGGCTAACGAGCAGTACTTC. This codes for CASSEGVRGQGANEQYF.

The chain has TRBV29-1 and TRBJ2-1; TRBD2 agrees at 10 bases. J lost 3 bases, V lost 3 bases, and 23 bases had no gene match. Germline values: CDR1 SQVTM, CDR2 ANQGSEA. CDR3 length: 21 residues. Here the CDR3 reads CSVDGGRGLAGEKPYYNEQFF. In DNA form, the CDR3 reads TGCAGCGTTGATGGGGGGCGCGGGCTAGCGGGAGAAAAACCTTACTACAATGAGCAGTTCTTC.

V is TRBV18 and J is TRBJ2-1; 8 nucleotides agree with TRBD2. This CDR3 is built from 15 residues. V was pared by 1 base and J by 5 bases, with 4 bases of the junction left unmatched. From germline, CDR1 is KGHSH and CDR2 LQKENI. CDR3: CASSPHKREHNEQFF. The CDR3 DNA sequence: TGTGCCAGCTCACCACACAAGCGGGAGCACAATGAGCAGTTCTTC.

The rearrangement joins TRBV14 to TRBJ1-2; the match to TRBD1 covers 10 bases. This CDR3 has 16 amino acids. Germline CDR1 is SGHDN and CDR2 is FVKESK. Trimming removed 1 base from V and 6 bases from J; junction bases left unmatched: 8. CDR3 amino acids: CASSQGKTGGANGYTF. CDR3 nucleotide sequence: TGTGCCAGCAGCCAAGGCAAGACAGGGGGCGCGAATGGCTACACCTTC.

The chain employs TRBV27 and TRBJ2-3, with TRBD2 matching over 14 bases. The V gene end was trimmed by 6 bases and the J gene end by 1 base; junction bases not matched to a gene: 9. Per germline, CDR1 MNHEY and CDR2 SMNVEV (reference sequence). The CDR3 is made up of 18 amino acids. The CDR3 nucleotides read TGTGCCAGCAGAGTCGGACTAGCGGGAGGATCGGGCACAGATACGCAGTATTTT. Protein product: CASRVGLAGGSGTDTQYF.

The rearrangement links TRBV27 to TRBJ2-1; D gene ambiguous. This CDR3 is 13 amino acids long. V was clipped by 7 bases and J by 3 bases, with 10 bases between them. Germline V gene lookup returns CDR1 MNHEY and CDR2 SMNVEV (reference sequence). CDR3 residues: CASKERSYNEQFF. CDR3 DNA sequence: TGTGCCAGCAAAGAGCGAAGCTACAATGAGCAGTTCTTC.

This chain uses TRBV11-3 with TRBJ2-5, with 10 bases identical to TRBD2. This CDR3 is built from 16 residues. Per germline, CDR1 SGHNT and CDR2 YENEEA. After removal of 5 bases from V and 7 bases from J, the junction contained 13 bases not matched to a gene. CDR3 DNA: TGTGCCAGCAGCCCCCGGCTCAGCGGGAGGGGCGGGACCCAGTACTTC. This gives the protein CASSPRLSGRGGTQYF.

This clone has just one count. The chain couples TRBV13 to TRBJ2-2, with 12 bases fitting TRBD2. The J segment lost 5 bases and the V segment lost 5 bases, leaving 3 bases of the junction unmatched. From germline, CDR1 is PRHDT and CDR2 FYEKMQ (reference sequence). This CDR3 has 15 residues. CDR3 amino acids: CASSLAGGVTGELFF. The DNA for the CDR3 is TGTGCCAGCAGCCTAGCGGGAGGGGTAACCGGGGAGCTGTTTTTT.

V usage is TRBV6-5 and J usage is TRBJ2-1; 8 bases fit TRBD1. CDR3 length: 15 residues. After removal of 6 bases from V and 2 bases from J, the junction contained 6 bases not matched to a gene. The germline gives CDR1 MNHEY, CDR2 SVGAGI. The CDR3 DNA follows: TGTGCCAGCAGCCCTGCAGGGGGCCCCTACAATGAGCAGTTCTTC. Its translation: CASSPAGGPYNEQFF.

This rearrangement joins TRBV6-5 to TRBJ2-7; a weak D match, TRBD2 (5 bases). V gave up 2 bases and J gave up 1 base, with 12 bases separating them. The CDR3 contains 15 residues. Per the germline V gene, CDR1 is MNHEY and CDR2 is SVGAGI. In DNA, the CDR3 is TGTGCCAGCAGTTACCGAGCGGCCCGATCCTACGAGCAGTACTTC. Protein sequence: CASSYRAARSYEQYF.

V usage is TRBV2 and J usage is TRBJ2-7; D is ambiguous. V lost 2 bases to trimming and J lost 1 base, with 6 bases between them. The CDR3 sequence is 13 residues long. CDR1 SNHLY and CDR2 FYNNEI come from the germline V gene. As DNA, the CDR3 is TGTGCCAGCAGTGAAATGAGGTCCTACGAGCAGTACTTC. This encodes CASSEMRSYEQYF.

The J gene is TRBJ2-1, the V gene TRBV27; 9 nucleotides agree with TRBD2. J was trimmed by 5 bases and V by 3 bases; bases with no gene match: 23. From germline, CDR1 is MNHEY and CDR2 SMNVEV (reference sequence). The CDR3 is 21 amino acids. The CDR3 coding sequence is TGTGCCAGCAGTTTGTCCCTAGCGGGAAGGAGTCGGACCACCCTTAACAATGAGCAGTTCTTC. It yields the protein CASSLSLAGRSRTTLNNEQFF.

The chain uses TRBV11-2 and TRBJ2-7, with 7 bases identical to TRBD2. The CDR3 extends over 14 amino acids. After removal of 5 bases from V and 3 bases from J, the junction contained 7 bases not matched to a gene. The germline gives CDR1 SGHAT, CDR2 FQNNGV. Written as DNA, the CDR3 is TGTGCCAGCAGCCCGAGGCAGCGGGGCTACGAGCAGTACTTC. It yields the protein CASSPRQRGYEQYF.

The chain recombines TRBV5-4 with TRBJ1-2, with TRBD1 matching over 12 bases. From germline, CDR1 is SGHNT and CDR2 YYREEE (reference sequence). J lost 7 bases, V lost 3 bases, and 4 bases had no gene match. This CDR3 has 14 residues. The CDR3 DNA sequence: TGTGCCAGCAGCTACGGGACAGGGGGCGGTGGCTACACCTTC. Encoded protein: CASSYGTGGGGYTF. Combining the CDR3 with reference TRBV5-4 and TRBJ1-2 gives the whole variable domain ETGVTQSPTHLIKTRGQQVTLRCSSQSGHNTVSWYQQALGQGPQFIFQYYREEENGRGNFPPRFSGLQFPNYSSELNVNALELDDSALYLCASSYGTGGGGYTFGSGTRLTVV.

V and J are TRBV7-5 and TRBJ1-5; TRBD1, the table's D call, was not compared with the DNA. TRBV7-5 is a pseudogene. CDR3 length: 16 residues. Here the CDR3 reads CVRSEQDREGNQPQHF. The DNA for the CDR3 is TGTGTCAGAAGCGAACAAGACAGGGAAGGCAATCAGCCCCAGCATTTT.

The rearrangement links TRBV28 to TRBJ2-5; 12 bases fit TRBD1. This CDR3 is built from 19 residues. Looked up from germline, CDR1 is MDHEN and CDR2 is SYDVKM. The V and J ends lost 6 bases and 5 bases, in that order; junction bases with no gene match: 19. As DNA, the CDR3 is TGTGCCAGCAGCTTACGATTTACCTCCGGGACAGGGGGCAGGGAGACCCAGTACTTC. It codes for CASSLRFTSGTGGRETQYF.